This TCR beta chain was sequenced during a study of T cell responses to AZD1222 COVID-19 vaccine. Study-wide points: Donors were largely white British and mainly female; clonal diversity was possibly underestimated.

Germline V gene data show CDR1 as LGHNA and CDR2 as YNFKEQ. J was trimmed by 10 bases and V by 0 bases; bases with no gene match: 5. CDR3 length: 14 amino acids. As for this clone: No antigen is known for it.

TCRdb's copy holds only in-frame clones and misses some; the assay was immunoSEQ multiplex PCR. The sample consists of about 140,000 clones, roughly 90% of them appearing once. V is TRBV4-2 and J is TRBJ1-1, with 10 bases lining up with TRBD1. The sample here was peripheral blood, taken on day 0 of AZD1222 vaccination. The receptor comes from an adult in good health. In nucleotides, the CDR3 is TGTGCCAGCAGCCAAGATGACAGGGGGCTAGGAGCTTTCTTT. It is translated as CASSQDDRGLGAFF.